This record concerns one TCR beta chain sequence. This sample was taken from a study of blood T cell repertoires in COVID-19. This CDR3 is built from 14 residues. The ends lost 5 bases at V and 7 bases at J; junction bases unmatched: 8. In germline, CDR1 is MDHEN, CDR2 SYDVKM. As processed by the authors: By means of reference gene primer amplification, nucleated cell counts were estimated. Libraries were prepared by immunoSEQ multiplex PCR; TCRdb keeps only in-frame clonotypes and omits some of them. V and J calls and clone size are copied from that table; D and trimming were computed from the DNA. Found here are roughly 180,000 clones, about nine tenths of them singletons; the top ten hold 3.5% to 5%.

The chain recombines TRBV28 with TRBJ1-3; TRBD1 aligns across 7 bases. This sequence originates from a woman aged 25 to 39 with acute or convalescent COVID-19. The sample consisted of peripheral blood. This chain's CDR3 is CASSPPHRGNTIYF. The CDR3 nucleotides are TGTGCCAGCAGTCCCCCCCACAGGGGCAACACCATATATTTT.